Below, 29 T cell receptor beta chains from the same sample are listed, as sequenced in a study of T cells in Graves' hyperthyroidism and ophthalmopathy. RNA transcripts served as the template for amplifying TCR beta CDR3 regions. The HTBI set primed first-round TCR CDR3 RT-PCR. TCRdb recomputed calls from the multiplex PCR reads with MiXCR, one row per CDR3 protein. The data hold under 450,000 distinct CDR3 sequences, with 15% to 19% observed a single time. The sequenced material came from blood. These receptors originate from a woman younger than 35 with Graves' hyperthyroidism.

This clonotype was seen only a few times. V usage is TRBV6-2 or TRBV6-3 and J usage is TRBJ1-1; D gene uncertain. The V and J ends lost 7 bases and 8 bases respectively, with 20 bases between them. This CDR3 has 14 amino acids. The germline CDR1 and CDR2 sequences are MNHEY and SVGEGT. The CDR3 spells CASTKTGFSQEAFF. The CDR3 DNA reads TGTGCCAGCACCAAAACCGGGTTTTCCCAAGAAGCTTTCTTT.

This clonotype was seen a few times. For the CDR3, the DNA is TGTGCCAGCAAAACGCTCGTGAACACTGAAGCTTTCTTT. This translates into CASKTLVNTEAFF. J is TRBJ1-1 and V is TRBV19, with D hard to call. The germline V and J ends were trimmed by 9 bases and 0 bases, with 11 bases remaining between them. This CDR3 spans 13 amino acids. The germline gives CDR1 LNHDA, CDR2 SQIVND (reference sequence).

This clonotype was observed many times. The CDR3 region is CASSLLGTGQAFF. The CDR3 nucleotides are TGTGCCAGCAGCTTACTCGGGACAGGGCAAGCTTTCTTT. The chain has TRBV7-3 and TRBJ1-1, with 9 positions matching TRBD1. With 2 bases clipped from V and 9 bases from J, the junction kept 4 bases outside the gene matches. Germline V gives CDR1 SGHTA, CDR2 FQGTGA. This CDR3 contains 13 residues.

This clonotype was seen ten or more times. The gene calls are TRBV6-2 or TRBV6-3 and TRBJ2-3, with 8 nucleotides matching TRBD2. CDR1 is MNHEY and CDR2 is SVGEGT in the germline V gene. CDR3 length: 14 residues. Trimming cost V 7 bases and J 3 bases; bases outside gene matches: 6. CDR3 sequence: CASISGGATDTQYF. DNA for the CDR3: TGTGCCAGCATTTCGGGGGGGGCGACAGATACGCAGTATTTT.

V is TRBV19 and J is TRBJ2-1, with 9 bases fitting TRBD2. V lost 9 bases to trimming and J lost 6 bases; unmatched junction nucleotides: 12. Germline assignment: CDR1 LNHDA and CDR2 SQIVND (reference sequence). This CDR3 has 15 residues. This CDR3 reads CASSRGGRAANEQFF. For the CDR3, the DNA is TGTGCCAGCTCTCGGGGCGGGAGGGCCGCCAATGAGCAGTTCTTC. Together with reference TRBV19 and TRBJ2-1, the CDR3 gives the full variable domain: DGGITQSPKYLFRKEGQNVTLSCEQNLNHDAMYWYRQDPGQGLRLIYYSQIVNDFQKGDIAEGYSVSREKKESFPLTVTSAQKNPTAFYLCASSRGGRAANEQFFGPGTRLTVL.

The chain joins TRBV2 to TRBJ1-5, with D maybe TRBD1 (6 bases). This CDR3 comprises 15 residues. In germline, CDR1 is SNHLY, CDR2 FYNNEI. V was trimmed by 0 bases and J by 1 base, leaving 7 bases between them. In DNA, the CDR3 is TGTGCCAGCAGTGAAGCGCAGGGGAGCAATCAGCCCCAGCATTTT. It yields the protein CASSEAQGSNQPQHF. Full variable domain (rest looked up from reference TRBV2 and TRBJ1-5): EPEVTQTPSHQVTQMGQEVILRCVPISNHLYFYWYRQILGQKVEFLVSFYNNEISEKSEIFDDQFSVERPDGSNFTLKIRSTKLEDSAMYFCASSEAQGSNQPQHFGDGTRLSIL.

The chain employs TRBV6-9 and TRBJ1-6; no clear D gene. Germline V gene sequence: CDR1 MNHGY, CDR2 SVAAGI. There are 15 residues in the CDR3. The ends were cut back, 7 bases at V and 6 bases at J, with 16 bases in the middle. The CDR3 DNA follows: TGTGCCAGCACTTTTGAAGGGCGGGCTAATTCACCCCTCCACTTT. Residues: CASTFEGRANSPLHF.

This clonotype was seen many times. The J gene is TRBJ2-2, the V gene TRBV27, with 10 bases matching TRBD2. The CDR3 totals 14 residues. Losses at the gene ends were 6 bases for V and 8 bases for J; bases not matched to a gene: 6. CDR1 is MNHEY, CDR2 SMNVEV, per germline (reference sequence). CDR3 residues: CASRGLAGVGELFF. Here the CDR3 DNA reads TGTGCCAGCAGAGGGCTAGCGGGAGTTGGGGAGCTGTTTTTT.

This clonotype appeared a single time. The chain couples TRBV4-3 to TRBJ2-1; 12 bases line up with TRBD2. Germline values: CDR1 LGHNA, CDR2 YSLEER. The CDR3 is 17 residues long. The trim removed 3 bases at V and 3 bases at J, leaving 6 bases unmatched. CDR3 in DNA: TGCGCCAGCAGCCATTACGGACTAGCGGGGAACTACAATGAGCAGTTCTTC. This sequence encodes CASSHYGLAGNYNEQFF.

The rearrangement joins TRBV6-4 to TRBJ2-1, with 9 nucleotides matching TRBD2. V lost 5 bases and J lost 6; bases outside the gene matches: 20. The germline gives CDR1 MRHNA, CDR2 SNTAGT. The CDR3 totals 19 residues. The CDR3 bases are TGTGCCAGCAGTCCGCGGGGGGGAGCCAGCGGGGGACTTGCCAATGAGCAGTTCTTC. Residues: CASSPRGGASGGLANEQFF.

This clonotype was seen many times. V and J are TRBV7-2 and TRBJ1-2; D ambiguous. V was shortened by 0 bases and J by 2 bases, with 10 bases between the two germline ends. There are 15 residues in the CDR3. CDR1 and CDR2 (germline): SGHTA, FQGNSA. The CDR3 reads CASSLAAGSNYGYTF. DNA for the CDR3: TGTGCCAGCAGCTTAGCTGCGGGCTCCAACTATGGCTACACCTTC.

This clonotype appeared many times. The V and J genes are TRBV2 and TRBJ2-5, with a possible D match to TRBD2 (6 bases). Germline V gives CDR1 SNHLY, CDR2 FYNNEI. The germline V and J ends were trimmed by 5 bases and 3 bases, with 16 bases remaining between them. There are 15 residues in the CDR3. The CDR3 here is CASSKNRGNKETQYF. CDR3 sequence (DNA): TGTGCCAGCAGTAAAAACCGGGGGAACAAAGAGACCCAGTACTTC. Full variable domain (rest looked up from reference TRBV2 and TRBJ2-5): EPEVTQTPSHQVTQMGQEVILRCVPISNHLYFYWYRQILGQKVEFLVSFYNNEISEKSEIFDDQFSVERPDGSNFTLKIRSTKLEDSAMYFCASSKNRGNKETQYFGPGTRLLVL.

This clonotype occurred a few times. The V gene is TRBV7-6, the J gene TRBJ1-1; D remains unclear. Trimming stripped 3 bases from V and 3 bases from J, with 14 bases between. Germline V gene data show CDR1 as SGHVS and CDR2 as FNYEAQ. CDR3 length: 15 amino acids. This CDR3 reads CASSFVVAPDTEAFF. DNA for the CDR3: TGTGCCAGCAGCTTTGTGGTTGCCCCTGACACTGAAGCTTTCTTT.

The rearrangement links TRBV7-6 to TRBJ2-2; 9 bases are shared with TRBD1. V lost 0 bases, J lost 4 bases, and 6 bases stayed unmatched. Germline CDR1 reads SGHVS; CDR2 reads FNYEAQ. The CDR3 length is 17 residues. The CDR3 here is CASSLAHEQGATGELFF. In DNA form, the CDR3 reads TGTGCCAGCAGCTTAGCGCACGAACAGGGGGCCACCGGGGAGCTGTTTTTT. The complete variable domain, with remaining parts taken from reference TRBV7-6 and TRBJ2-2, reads GAGVSQSPRYKVTKRGQDVALRCDPISGHVSLYWYRQALGQGPEFLTYFNYEAQQDKSGLPNDRFSAERPEGSISTLTIQRTEQRDSAMYRCASSLAHEQGATGELFFGEGSRLTVL.

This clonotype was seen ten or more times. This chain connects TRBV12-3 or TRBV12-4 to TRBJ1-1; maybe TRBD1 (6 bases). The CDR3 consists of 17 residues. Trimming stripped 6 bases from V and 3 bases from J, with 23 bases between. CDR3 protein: CASRLDSSGPIDTEAFF. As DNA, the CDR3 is TGTGCCAGCAGGCTGGACAGTAGCGGGCCAATAGACACTGAAGCTTTCTTT.

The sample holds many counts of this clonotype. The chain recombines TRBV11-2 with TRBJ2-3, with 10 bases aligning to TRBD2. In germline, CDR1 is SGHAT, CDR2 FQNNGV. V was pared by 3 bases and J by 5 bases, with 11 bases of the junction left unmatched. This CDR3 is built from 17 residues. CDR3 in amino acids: CASSFNYLAGAEDTQYF. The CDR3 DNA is TGTGCCAGCAGCTTTAATTACCTAGCGGGAGCTGAAGATACGCAGTATTTT.

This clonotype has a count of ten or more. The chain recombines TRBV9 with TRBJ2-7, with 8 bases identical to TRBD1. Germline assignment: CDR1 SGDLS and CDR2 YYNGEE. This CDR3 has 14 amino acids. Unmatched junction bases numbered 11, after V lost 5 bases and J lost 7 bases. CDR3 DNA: TGTGCCAGCAGTGCCGGACAGGGAGCTGATGAGCAGTACTTC. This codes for CASSAGQGADEQYF.

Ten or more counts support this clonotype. The DNA for the CDR3 is TGTGCCAGCACAATCGTTGTCAATAGCAATCAGCCCCAGCATTTT. The encoded protein is CASTIVVNSNQPQHF. This rearrangement joins TRBV6-1 to TRBJ1-5; no definite D call. The CDR3 has 15 amino acids. Germline V gives CDR1 MNHNS, CDR2 SASEGT. With 7 bases removed from V and 0 bases from J, the gap between germline ends came to 13 bases.

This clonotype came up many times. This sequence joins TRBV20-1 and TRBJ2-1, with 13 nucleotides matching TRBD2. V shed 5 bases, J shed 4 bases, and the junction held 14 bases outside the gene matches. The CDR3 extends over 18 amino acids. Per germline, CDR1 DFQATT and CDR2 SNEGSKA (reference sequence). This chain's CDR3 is CSARTSGGRRSFYNEQFF. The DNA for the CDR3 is TGCAGTGCTCGGACTAGCGGGGGCCGGAGAAGTTTTTACAATGAGCAGTTCTTC.

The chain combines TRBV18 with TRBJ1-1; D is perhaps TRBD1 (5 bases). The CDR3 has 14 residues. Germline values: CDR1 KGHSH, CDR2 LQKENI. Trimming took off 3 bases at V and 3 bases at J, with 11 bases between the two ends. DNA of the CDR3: TGTGCCAGCTCACCGGGGGGAGGGGACACTGAAGCTTTCTTT. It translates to CASSPGGGDTEAFF.

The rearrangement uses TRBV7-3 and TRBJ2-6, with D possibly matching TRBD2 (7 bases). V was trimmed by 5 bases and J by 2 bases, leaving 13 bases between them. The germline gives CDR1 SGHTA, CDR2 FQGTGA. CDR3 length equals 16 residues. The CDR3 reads CASSPRGGAGANVLTF. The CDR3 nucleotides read TGTGCCAGCAGCCCGAGAGGGGGGGCTGGGGCCAACGTCCTGACTTTC.

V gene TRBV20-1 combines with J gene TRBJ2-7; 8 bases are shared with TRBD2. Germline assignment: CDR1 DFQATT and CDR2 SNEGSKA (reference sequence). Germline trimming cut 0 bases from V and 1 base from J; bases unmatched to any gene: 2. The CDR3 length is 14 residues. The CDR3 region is CSARELAGSYEQYF. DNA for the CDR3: TGCAGTGCTAGAGAGCTAGCGGGTTCCTACGAGCAGTACTTC.

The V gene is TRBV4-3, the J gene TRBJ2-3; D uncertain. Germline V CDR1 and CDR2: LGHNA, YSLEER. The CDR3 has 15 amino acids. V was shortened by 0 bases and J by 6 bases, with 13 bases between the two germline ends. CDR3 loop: CASSQDLNPRDTQYF. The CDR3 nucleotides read TGCGCCAGCAGCCAAGATCTCAATCCCAGGGATACGCAGTATTTT.

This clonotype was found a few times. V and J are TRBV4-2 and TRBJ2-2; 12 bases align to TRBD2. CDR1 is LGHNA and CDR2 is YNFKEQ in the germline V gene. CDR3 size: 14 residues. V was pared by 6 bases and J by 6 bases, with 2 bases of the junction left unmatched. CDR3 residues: CASRRTSGAGELFF. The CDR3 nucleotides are TGTGCCAGCAGAAGGACTAGCGGGGCCGGGGAGCTGTTTTTT.

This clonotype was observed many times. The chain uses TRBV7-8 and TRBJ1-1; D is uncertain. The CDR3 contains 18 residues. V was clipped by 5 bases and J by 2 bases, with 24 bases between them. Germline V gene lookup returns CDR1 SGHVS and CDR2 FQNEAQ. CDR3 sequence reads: CASSNSNQVYRGNTEAFF. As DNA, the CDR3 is TGTGCCAGCAGCAACTCGAATCAAGTATACCGGGGAAACACTGAAGCTTTCTTT.

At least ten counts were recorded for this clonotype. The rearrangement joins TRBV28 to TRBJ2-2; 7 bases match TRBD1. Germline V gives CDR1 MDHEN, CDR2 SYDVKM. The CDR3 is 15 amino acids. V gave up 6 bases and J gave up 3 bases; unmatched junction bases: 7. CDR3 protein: CASRQQGQYTGELFF. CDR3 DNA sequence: TGTGCCAGCAGACAACAGGGACAGTACACCGGGGAGCTGTTTTTT.

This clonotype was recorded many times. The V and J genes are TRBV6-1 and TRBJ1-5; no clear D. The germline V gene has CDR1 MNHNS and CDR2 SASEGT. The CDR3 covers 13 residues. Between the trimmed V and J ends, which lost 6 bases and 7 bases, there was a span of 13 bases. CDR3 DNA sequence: TGTGCCAGCAGACCCACTGGTCACCAGCCCCAGCATTTT. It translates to CASRPTGHQPQHF.

The CDR3 DNA reads TGTGCCACCAGTGATGGTGGGACAGGGAGGATGAATACGCAGTATTTT. It encodes CATSDGGTGRMNTQYF. The V and J genes are TRBV24-1 and TRBJ2-3, with 9 bases fitting TRBD1. Germline V gene lookup returns CDR1 KGHDR and CDR2 SFDVKD. J was trimmed by 7 bases and V by 3 bases; bases with no gene match: 10. The CDR3 loop spans 16 amino acids.

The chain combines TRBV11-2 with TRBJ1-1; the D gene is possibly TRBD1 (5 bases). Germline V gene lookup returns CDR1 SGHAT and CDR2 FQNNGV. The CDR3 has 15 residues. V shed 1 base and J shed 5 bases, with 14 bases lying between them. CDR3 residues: CASSLGGLGVTEAFF. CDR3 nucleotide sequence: TGTGCCAGCAGCTTAGGGGGACTTGGGGTAACTGAAGCTTTCTTT.